The 4 T cell receptor beta chains presented below share a single source sample, sequenced in a study of molecular identifiers for immune sequencing clone quantification. One entry per CDR3 protein results from TCRdb running MiXCR on the PCR reads. The sample consists of around 320,000 distinct CDR3 sequences, roughly a quarter of them appearing once. Sequencing input: naive CD8+ T cells from blood, with Jurkat cell RNA spiked in. Subset meaning: FACS-sorted CD8+CD4-CCR7+CD45RA+ naive T cells. These TCRs come from a human donor in good health. Some libraries in this study had Jurkat cell RNA spiked in.

This clonotype was seen only a few times. The V gene is TRBV6-2 or TRBV6-3, the J gene TRBJ2-5, with D possibly TRBD2 on 6 matching bases. Germline lookup yields CDR1 MNHEY and CDR2 SVGEGT. CDR3 length: 15 residues. V was pared by 4 bases and J by 3 bases, with 15 bases between. The CDR3 is CASSSVLRGKETQYF. CDR3 nucleotide sequence: TGTGCCAGCAGTTCCGTCCTTCGGGGGAAAGAGACCCAGTACTTC.

This clonotype showed up just a few times. The gene calls are TRBV7-9 and TRBJ2-2; TRBD2 might be the D (5 bases). CDR3 length: 13 residues. V shed 4 bases and J shed 5 bases, with 8 bases lying between them. In germline, CDR1 is SEHNR, CDR2 FQNEAQ (reference sequence). The CDR3 DNA sequence: TGTGCCAGCAGCTCAAGACTAACCGGGGAGCTGTTTTTT. Translation: CASSSRLTGELFF.

This clonotype was picked up a small number of times. The chain carries TRBV6-2 or TRBV6-3 and TRBJ2-5; D may be TRBD1 or TRBD2 (6 bases each). The CDR3 is made up of 15 amino acids. The germline V gene has CDR1 MNHEY and CDR2 SVGEGT. V dropped 6 bases and J dropped 2 bases, with 16 bases sitting between them. For the CDR3, the DNA is TGTGCCAGCAGCCAAGATCGGGGGCCACAAGAGACCCAGTACTTC. Its protein is CASSQDRGPQETQYF.

As concerns this clonotype: At one end, the junction sequence differs from germline, possibly due to a read error. The genes are TRBV7-9 and TRBJ2-2, with D hard to call. The CDR3 has 15 residues. Germline CDR1 SEHNR, CDR2 FQNEAQ (reference sequence). The CDR3 protein is CASSLASLDSGELFF. CDR3 in DNA: TGTGCCAGCAGCTTAGCGAGCTTGGATTCCGGAGAGCTGTTTTTT.